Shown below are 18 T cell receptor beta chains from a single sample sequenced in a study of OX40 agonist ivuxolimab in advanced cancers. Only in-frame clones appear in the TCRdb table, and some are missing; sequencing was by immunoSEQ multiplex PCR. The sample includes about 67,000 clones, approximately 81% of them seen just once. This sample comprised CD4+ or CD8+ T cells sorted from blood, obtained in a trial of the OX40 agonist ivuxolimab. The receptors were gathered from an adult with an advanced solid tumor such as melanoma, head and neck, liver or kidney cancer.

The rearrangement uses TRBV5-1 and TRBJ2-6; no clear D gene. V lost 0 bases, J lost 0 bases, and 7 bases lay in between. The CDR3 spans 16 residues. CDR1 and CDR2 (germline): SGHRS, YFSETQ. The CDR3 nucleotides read TGCGCCAGCAGCTTGGCCCCCGTCTCTGGGGCCAACGTCCTGACTTTC. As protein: CASSLAPVSGANVLTF.

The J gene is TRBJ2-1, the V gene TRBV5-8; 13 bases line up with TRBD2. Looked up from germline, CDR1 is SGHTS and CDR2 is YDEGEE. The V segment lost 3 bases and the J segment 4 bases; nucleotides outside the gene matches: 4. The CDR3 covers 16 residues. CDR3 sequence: CASSSGLAGAYNEQFF. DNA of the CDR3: TGTGCCAGCAGCTCCGGACTAGCGGGGGCGTACAATGAGCAGTTCTTC.

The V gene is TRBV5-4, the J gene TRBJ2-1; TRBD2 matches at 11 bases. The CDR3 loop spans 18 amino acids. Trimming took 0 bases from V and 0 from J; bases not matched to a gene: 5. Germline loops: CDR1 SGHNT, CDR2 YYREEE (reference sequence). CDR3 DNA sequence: TGTGCCAGCAGCTTGGAACTAGCGGGAGCGCGCTCCTACAATGAGCAGTTCTTC. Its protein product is CASSLELAGARSYNEQFF. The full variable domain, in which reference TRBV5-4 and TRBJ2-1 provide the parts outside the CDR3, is ETGVTQSPTHLIKTRGQQVTLRCSSQSGHNTVSWYQQALGQGPQFIFQYYREEENGRGNFPPRFSGLQFPNYSSELNVNALELDDSALYLCASSLELAGARSYNEQFFGPGTRLTVL.

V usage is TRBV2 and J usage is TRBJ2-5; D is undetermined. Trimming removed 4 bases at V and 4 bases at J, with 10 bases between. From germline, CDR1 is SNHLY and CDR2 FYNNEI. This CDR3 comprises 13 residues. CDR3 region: CASSVGRIETQYF. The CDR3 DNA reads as TGTGCCAGCAGTGTCGGTAGGATAGAGACCCAGTACTTC.

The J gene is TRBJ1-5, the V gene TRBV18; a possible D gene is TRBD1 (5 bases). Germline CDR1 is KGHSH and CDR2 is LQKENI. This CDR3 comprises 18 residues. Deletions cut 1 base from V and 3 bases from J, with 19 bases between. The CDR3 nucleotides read TGTGCCAGCTCACCACGCGGGGGAACAACTTCCTTCAATCAGCCCCAGCATTTT. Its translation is CASSPRGGTTSFNQPQHF.

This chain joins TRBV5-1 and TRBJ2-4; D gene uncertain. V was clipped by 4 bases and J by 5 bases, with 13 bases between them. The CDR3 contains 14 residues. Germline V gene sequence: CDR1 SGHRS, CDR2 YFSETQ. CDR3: CASSLSGQQNIQYF. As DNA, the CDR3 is TGCGCCAGCAGCCTCTCCGGGCAGCAAAACATTCAGTACTTC.

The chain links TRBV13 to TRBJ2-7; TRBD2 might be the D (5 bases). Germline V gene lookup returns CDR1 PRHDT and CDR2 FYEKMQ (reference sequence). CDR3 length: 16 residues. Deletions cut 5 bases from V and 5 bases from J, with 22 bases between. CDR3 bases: TGTGCCAGCAGCCTCAGTTTAGGGCTAGCTGTAAACGAGCAGTACTTC. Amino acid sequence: CASSLSLGLAVNEQYF.

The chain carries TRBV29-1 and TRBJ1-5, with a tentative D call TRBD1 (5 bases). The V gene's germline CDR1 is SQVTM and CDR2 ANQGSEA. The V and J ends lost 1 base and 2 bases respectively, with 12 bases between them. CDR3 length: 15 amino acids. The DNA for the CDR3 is TGCAGCGTTGAAGGCGGGGGGGGTGGCAATCAGCCCCAGCATTTT. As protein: CSVEGGGGGNQPQHF.

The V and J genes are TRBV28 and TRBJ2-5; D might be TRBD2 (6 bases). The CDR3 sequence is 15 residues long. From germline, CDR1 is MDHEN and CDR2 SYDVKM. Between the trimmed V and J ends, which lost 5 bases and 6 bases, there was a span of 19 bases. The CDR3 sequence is CASSPNIGGRKTQYF. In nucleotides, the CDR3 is TGTGCCAGCAGTCCTAACATCGGGGGTAGAAAGACCCAGTACTTC.

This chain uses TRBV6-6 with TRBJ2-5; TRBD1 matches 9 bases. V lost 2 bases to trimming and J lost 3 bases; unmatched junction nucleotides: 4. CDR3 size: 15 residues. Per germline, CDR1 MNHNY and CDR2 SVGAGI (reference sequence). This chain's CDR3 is CASSYLRQGEETQYF. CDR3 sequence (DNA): TGTGCCAGCAGTTACCTAAGACAGGGGGAAGAGACCCAGTACTTC.

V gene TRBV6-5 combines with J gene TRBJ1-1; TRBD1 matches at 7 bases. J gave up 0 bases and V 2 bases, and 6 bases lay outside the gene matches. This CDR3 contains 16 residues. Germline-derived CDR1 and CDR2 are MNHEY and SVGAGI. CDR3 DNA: TGTGCCAGCAGTTACGGACAGGCACTCATGAACACTGAAGCTTTCTTT. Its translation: CASSYGQALMNTEAFF.

CDR3 coding DNA: TGTGCCAGCAGAAACCCAACAGGGGCAGTCTACAATGAGCAGTTCTTC. It encodes CASRNPTGAVYNEQFF. The chain combines TRBV2 with TRBJ2-1, with 7 nucleotides matching TRBD1. Per germline, CDR1 SNHLY and CDR2 FYNNEI. V was clipped by 6 bases and J by 3 bases; unmatched bases: 11. The CDR3 consists of 16 residues.

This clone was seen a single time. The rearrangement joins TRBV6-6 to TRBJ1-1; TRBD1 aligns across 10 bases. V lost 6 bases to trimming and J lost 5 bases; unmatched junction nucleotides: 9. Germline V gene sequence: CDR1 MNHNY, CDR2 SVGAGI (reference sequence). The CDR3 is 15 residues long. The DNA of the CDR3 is TGTGCCAGCAGAGGGGATGGGACAGGGGAGACTGAAGCTTTCTTT. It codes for CASRGDGTGETEAFF.

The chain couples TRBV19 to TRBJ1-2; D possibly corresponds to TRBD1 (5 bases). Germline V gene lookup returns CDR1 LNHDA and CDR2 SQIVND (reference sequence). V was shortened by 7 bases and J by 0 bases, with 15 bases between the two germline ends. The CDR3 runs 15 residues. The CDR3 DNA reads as TGTGCCAGTAAAAAAATTGGGGGGACTAACTATGGCTACACCTTC. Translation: CASKKIGGTNYGYTF.

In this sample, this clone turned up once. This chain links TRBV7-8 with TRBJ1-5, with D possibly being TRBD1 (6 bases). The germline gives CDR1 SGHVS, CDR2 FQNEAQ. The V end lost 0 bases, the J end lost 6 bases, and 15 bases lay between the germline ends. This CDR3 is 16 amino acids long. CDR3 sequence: CASSLAGAGFPQPQHF. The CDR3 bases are TGTGCCAGCAGCTTAGCGGGGGCAGGGTTTCCTCAGCCCCAGCATTTT.

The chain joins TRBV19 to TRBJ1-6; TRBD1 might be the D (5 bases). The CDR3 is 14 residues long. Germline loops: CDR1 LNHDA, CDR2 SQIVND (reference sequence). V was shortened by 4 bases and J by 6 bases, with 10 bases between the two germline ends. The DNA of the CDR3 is TGTGCCAGTAGTAGGTCCAGGGCTAATTCACCCCTCCACTTT. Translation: CASSRSRANSPLHF.

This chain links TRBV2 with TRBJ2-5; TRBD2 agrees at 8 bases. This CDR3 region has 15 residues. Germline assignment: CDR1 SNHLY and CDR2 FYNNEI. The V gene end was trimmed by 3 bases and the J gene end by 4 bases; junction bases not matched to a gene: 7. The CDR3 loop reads CASSDISGNTETQYF. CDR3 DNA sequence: TGTGCCAGCAGTGATATTAGCGGGAATACAGAGACCCAGTACTTC. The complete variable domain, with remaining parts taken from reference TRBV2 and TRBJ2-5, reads EPEVTQTPSHQVTQMGQEVILRCVPISNHLYFYWYRQILGQKVEFLVSFYNNEISEKSEIFDDQFSVERPDGSNFTLKIRSTKLEDSAMYFCASSDISGNTETQYFGPGTRLLVL.

Written as DNA, the CDR3 is TGTGCCAGCAGCTTACCGCCGGACAGGACCTACGAGCAGTACTTC. This gives the protein CASSLPPDRTYEQYF. The rearrangement links TRBV11-2 to TRBJ2-7; 7 nucleotides match TRBD1. Trimming took 2 bases from V and 2 from J; bases not matched to a gene: 6. CDR1 is SGHAT, CDR2 FQNNGV, per germline. This CDR3 contains 15 residues.